This is a list of T cell receptor beta chains from one sample in a study of blood T cells in healthy people across ages. TCRdb independently ran MiXCR on the 5' RACE reads; one entry per CDR3 protein. Counted here are some 1.6 million distinct CDR3 sequences, about 31% occurring once; the ten biggest clones make up roughly 12%. The sample consisted of blood. The receptors shown here come from a woman between 25 and 40 years old in good health. Both conserved end residues are part of each CDR3. Fields, in order: J gene, clone size, V gene, D gene, CDR3 DNA, CDR3 protein. A D gene is named only where the DNA matches it firmly. Clone size is given for some rows only: seen once, a few or many times, or a class if the clone is expanded.

TRBJ2-1	few	TRBV6-5	TRBD1	TGTGCCAGCACCCTTTCCGGGACAGGGAGTTTCTATGAGCAGTTCTTC	CASTLSGTGSFYEQFF
TRBJ2-1	-	TRBV29-1	-	TGCAGCGTTGCAAGGTGGCGTTACAATGAGCAGTTCTTC	CSVARWRYNEQFF
TRBJ2-1	-	TRBV29-1	TRBD2	TGCAGCGTCTCGGGGGCGGGAGGAGAATACAATGAGCAGTTCTTC	CSVSGAGGEYNEQFF
TRBJ2-7	many	TRBV4-1	TRBD2	TGCGCCAGCAGCCAACAGGAATACCTAGCGGGAGTATCGTACGAGCAGTACTTC	CASSQQEYLAGVSYEQYF
TRBJ2-1	many	TRBV3-1	TRBD2	TGTGCCAGCAGCCAAGGGACTAGCTTGGGGACTGGAGAGCAGTTCTTC	CASSQGTSLGTGEQFF
TRBJ2-7	few	TRBV20-1	-	TGCAGTGCAAGCGGACCAGGGATAGTCTACGAGCAGTACTTC	CSASGPGIVYEQYF
TRBJ2-5	many	TRBV4-2	TRBD2	TGTGCCAGCAGCCAAACCGGGACTAGCGGGCGAGAGACCCAGTACTTC	CASSQTGTSGRETQYF
TRBJ2-6	-	TRBV10-3	TRBD2	TGTGCCATTTCGGGAGGCCCTTCGCCCGGGGCCAACGTCCTGACTTTC	CAISGGPSPGANVLTF
TRBJ2-7	few	TRBV27	TRBD2	TGTGCCAGCAGCCCCCGGCTAGCGGGAGTGTCGCTCGAGCAGTACTTC	CASSPRLAGVSLEQYF
TRBJ2-7	-	TRBV3-1	TRBD2	TGTGCCAGCAGCCCTCGGACTAGCGGGGGAGGAGAGGTCCCCTACGAGCAGTACTTC	CASSPRTSGGGEVPYEQYF
TRBJ2-7	-	TRBV28	TRBD1	TGTGCCAGCAACTTTGGGGACAGGGACATTTACGAGCAGTACTTC	CASNFGDRDIYEQYF
TRBJ2-3	few	TRBV3-1	-	TGTGCCAGCAGCCCCCTCTGGGGGCCAGATACGCAGTATTTT	CASSPLWGPDTQYF
TRBJ2-7	-	TRBV6-1	-	TGTGCCAGCAGGCAGGAGCGGGCCTACGAGCAGTACTTC	CASRQERAYEQYF
TRBJ1-1	-	TRBV10-3	TRBD1	TGTGCCATCAGGGACAGGAAGATGAACACTGAAGCTTTCTTT	CAIRDRKMNTEAFF
TRBJ2-7	many	TRBV20-1	-	TGCAGTGCCACGTCTAGGGGGTACGAGCAGTACTTC	CSATSRGYEQYF
TRBJ2-1	-	TRBV10-3	TRBD2	TGTGCCATCAGTGAGTCCTGGACTAGCGGCCACAATGAGCAGTTCTTC	CAISESWTSGHNEQFF
TRBJ2-1	-	TRBV20-1	-	TGCAGTGCTAAAGCAGGGCCTACCTACAATGAGCAGTTCTTC	CSAKAGPTYNEQFF
TRBJ1-4	-	TRBV6-6	-	TGTGCCAGCAGTTCAAGGACAGCAAACGAAAAACTGTTTTTT	CASSSRTANEKLFF
TRBJ2-7	-	TRBV20-1	TRBD2	TGCAGTGCTAGGAGGTTCGATGCGGGAGGGCAATACTTCTACGAGCAGTACTTC	CSARRFDAGGQYFYEQYF
TRBJ2-1	-	TRBV20-1	-	TGCAGTGCTAGCGGGAGTAGCGATGAGCAGTTCTTC	CSASGSSDEQFF
TRBJ2-6	-	TRBV28	TRBD1	TGTGCCAGCAGTCACACGGGACAGGGGGTCTCTGGGGCCAACGTCCTGACTTTC	CASSHTGQGVSGANVLTF
TRBJ1-2	-	TRBV10-3	-	TGTGCCATCAGTGAGTTTAGTGACAGCCCACACCACACCTTC	CAISEFSDSPHHTF
TRBJ1-1	-	TRBV3-1	-	TGTGCCAGCAGCCAAGGGACAACAAACCTGAATGCTTTCTTT	CASSQGTTNLNAFF
TRBJ1-1	-	TRBV15	-	TGTGCCACCAGCAGAGATCCGAAAAGGGCGTACACTGAAGCTTTCTTT	CATSRDPKRAYTEAFF
TRBJ2-1	many	TRBV12-3/TRBV12-4	TRBD2	TGTGCCAGCAGACTAGCGGGAGTTAACAATGAGCAGTTCTTC	CASRLAGVNNEQFF